This TCR beta chain was recorded in a study of glioma-infiltrating T cells after dendritic cell vaccination. TCRdb's copy holds only in-frame clones and misses some; the assay was immunoSEQ multiplex PCR. The repertoire holds just under 60,000 clones, 70% to 85% seen once, with roughly 14% in the top ten. Time point defined: after dendritic cell vaccination, including at tumor progression/relapse. Fresh-frozen tumor tissue and more than two years of survival data were available for all. CDR1 and CDR2 from the germline V gene are MNHNY and SVGAGI (reference sequence). CDR3 length: 15 residues. The V gene lost 6 bases and the J gene lost 3 bases, with 15 bases spanning the gap.

This sequence was found in a human donor with glioblastoma. The rearrangement links TRBV6-6 to TRBJ1-5; D is undetermined. This specimen was blood, taken after dendritic cell vaccination. CDR3 nucleotide sequence: TGTGCCAGCAGGTCCCCGGAGACGTACAATCAGCCCCAGCATTTT. As protein: CASRSPETYNQPQHF.